Given below is one T cell receptor beta chain in context. Its antigen is as yet unknown. This entry belongs to a study of cytomegalovirus exposure and HLA in healthy donors. General study findings and limits: Later work found that TCR association rates differed between HLA loci; DRB1 had the most and HLA-C the fewest. Most of the TCR beta V segments (in an earlier analysis) were productive either about 90% or about 30% of the time. Associated with cytomegalovirus, according to the listing, were 150 to 200 TCR beta chains.

V was clipped by 2 bases and J by 4 bases; unmatched bases: 3. Per the germline V gene, CDR1 is SGDLS and CDR2 is YYNGEE. The CDR3 is 15 residues long. 60 Vbeta and 13 Jbeta primers were used in PCR. Clones were read by immunoSEQ multiplex PCR, and TCRdb kept only the in-frame ones, dropping some. This specimen shows 45,000 to 60,000 clones; the ten leading clones hold less than 20%. The sample comprised PBMCs. The rearrangement links TRBV9 to TRBJ2-1; 10 bases match TRBD1. This receptor was taken from a male donor in good health and CMV-seronegative. The CDR3 DNA sequence: TGTGCCAGCAGCGTGGGGACAGGGGTTTACAATGAGCAGTTCTTC. Amino acid sequence: CASSVGTGVYNEQFF.